This T cell receptor (beta chain) was sequenced for a study of blood T cell repertoires in COVID-19. The wider study: Sites across the United States, Italy and Spain contributed samples from acute and convalescent COVID-19.

Only in-frame clones appear in the TCRdb table, and some are missing; sequencing was by immunoSEQ multiplex PCR. The profile shows fewer than 200,000 clones, approximately 86% of them singletons. CDR1 ENHRY and CDR2 SYGVKD come from the germline V gene. The CDR3 loop spans 13 amino acids. V was cut by 3 bases and J by 3 bases, with 9 bases left in between. The chain joins TRBV10-3 to TRBJ2-7; D may be TRBD2 (5 bases). Sequencing was performed on PBMCs or T cells enriched from blood (not recorded which). This receptor was identified in a middle-aged woman in a cohort exposed to, infected with or recovered from COVID-19 (not recorded which). CDR3 coding DNA: TGTGCCATCAGTGAACCGGGATTCTACGAGCAGTACTTC. Residues: CAISEPGFYEQYF.